The 8 T cell receptor beta chains in this list originate from one sample, sequenced in a study of T cells after somatic rescue of genetic block. The repertoire was sequenced with immunoSEQ multiplex PCR; TCRdb's copy has only in-frame clones and lacks some. Altogether about 15,000 clones are present, under 75% being singletons, with the ten largest covering 14%. What was sequenced was peripheral blood mononuclear cells (PBMCs). All receptors come from a boy younger than 18.

This clone was recorded once. The CDR3 DNA reads as TGTGCCAGCAGCTTACAAGGCGGGAGTACAGATACGCAGTATTTT. Amino acid sequence: CASSLQGGSTDTQYF. The chain employs TRBV7-3 and TRBJ2-3; TRBD2 matches 7 bases. Germline trimming cut 2 bases from V and 3 bases from J; bases unmatched to any gene: 5. This CDR3 comprises 15 residues. Germline CDR1 and CDR2: SGHTA and FQGTGA.

The chain uses TRBV27 and TRBJ2-1; 10 positions agree with TRBD2. Trimming removed 3 bases from V and 8 bases from J; junction bases left unmatched: 4. The CDR3 is 14 residues long. Looked up from germline, CDR1 is MNHEY and CDR2 is SMNVEV (reference sequence). CDR3 sequence: CASSFLAGVDEQFF. The CDR3 DNA reads TGTGCCAGCAGTTTCCTAGCGGGAGTGGATGAGCAGTTCTTC.

This chain connects TRBV5-1 to TRBJ2-7; possibly TRBD2 for D (5 bases). CDR3 length equals 16 residues. Germline lookup yields CDR1 SGHRS and CDR2 YFSETQ. V dropped 3 bases and J dropped 3 bases, with 19 bases sitting between them. The CDR3 here is CASSYGEIGPGYEQYF. CDR3 in DNA: TGCGCCAGCAGCTACGGGGAAATAGGGCCAGGCTACGAGCAGTACTTC.

The genes are TRBV29-1 and TRBJ1-5; D perhaps matches TRBD1 (5 bases). The CDR3 has 14 amino acids. The V gene lost 6 bases and the J gene lost 0 bases, with 12 bases spanning the gap. Germline CDR1 SQVTM, CDR2 ANQGSEA. The CDR3 region is CSVGFDSSNQPQHF. DNA of the CDR3: TGCAGCGTCGGATTTGACAGTAGCAATCAGCCCCAGCATTTT.

The chain recombines TRBV6-5 with TRBJ1-4; TRBD1 is a possible D gene (6 bases). CDR1 is MNHEY and CDR2 is SVGAGI in the germline V gene. The CDR3 totals 14 residues. V was trimmed by 5 bases and J by 5 bases, leaving 12 bases between them. The DNA of the CDR3 is TGTGCCAGCAGTAGCTTAGGGGGGAATGAAAAACTGTTTTTT. Amino acids: CASSSLGGNEKLFF.

The V and J genes are TRBV27 and TRBJ2-7, with D possibly matching TRBD1 (6 bases). Deletions cut 2 bases from V and 1 base from J, with 6 bases between. This CDR3 has 13 residues. From germline, CDR1 is MNHEY and CDR2 SMNVEV (reference sequence). The CDR3 DNA reads TGTGCCAGCAGTTTAACAGGGTCCTACGAGCAGTACTTC. This sequence encodes CASSLTGSYEQYF.

The chain uses TRBV27 and TRBJ1-5; tentatively, D is TRBD1 (5 bases). The CDR3 covers 16 residues. CDR1 MNHEY and CDR2 SMNVEV come from the germline V gene (reference sequence). V dropped 5 bases and J dropped 0 bases, with 14 bases sitting between them. In DNA, the CDR3 is TGTGCCAGCAGTCCCCTGGACACCTTTAGCAATCAGCCCCAGCATTTT. This gives the protein CASSPLDTFSNQPQHF.

The chain links TRBV28 to TRBJ2-5; possibly TRBD1 for D (7 bases). The CDR3 consists of 17 residues. Germline-derived CDR1 and CDR2 are MDHEN and SYDVKM. V dropped 5 bases and J dropped 13 bases, with 32 bases sitting between them. This chain's CDR3 is CASSPYAGQAYKMGGYF. CDR3 sequence (DNA): TGTGCCAGCAGTCCATACGCCGGACAGGCTTATAAGATGGGGGGGTACTTC.